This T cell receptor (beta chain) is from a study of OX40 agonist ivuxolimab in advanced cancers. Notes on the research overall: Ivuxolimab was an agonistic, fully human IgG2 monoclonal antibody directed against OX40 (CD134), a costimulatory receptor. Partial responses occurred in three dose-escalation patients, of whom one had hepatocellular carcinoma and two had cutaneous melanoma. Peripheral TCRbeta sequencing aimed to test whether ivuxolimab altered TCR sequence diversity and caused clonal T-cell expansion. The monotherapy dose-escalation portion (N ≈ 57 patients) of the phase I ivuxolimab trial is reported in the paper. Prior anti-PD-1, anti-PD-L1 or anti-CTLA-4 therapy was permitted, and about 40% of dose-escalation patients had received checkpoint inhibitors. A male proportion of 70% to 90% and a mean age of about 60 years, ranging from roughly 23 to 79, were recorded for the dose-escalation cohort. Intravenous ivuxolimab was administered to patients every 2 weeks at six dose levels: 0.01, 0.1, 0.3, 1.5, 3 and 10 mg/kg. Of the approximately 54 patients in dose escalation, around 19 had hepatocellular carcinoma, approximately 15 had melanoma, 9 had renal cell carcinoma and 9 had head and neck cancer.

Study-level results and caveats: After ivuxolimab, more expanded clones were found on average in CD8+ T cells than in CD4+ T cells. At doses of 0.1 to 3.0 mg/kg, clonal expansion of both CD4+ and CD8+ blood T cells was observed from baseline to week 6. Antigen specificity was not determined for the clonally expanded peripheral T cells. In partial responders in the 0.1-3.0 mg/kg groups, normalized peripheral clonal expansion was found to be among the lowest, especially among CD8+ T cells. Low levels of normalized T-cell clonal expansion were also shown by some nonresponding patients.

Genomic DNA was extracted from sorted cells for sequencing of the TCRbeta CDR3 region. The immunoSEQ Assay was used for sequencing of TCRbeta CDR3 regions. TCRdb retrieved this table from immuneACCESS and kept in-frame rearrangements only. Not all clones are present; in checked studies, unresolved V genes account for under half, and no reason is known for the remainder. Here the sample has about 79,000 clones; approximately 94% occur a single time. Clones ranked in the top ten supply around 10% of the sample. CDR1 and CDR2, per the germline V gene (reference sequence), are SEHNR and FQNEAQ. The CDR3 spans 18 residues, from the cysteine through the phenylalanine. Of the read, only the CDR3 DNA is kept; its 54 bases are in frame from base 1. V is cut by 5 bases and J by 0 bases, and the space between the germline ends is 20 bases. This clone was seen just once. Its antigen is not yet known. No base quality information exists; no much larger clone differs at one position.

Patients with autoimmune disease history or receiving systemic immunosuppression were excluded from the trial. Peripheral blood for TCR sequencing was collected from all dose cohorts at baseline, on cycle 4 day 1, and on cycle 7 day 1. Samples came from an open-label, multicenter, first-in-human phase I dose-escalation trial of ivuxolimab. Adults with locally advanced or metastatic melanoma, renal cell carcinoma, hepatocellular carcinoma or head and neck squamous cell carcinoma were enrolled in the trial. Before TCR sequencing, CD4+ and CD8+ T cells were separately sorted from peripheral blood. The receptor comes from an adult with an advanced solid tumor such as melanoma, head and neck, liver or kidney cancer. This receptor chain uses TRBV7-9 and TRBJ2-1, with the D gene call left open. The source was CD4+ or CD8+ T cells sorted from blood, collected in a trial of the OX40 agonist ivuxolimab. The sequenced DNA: TGTGCCAGCAGCCACAAGTCTGGGCGGCCTTACTCCTACAATGAGCAGTTCTTC. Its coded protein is CASSHKSGRPYSYNEQFF.